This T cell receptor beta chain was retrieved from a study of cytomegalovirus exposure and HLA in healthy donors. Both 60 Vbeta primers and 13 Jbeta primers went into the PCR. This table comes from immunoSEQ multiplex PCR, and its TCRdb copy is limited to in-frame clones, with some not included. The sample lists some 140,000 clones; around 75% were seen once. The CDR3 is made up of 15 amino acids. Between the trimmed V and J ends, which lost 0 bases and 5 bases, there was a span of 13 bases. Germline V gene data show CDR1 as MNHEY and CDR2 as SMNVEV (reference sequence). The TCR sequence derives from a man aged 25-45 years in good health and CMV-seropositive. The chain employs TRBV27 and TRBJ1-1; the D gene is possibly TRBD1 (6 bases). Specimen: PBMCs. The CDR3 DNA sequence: TGTGCCAGCAGTTTATCTGGGGGCGCTGGAACTGAAGCTTTCTTT. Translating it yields CASSLSGGAGTEAFF.